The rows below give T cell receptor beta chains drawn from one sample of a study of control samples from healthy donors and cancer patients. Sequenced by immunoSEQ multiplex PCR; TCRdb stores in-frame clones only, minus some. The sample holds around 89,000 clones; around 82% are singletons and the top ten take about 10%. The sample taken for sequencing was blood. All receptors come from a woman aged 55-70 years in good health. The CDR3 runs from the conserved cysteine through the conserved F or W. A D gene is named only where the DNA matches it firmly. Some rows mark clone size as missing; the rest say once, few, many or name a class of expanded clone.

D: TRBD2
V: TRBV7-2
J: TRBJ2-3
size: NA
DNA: TGTGCCAGCAGCCCAGGACTAGATTTCACAGATACGCAGTATTTT
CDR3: CASSPGLDFTDTQYF

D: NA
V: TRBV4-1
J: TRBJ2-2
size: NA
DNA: TGCGCCAGCAGCCGTCGGGACACCAGCACCGGGGAGCTGTTTTTT
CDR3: CASSRRDTSTGELFF

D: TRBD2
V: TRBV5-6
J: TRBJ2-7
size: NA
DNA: TGTGCCAGCAGCTTGAGGACTAGCGGGAGTGTAGGTGAGCAGTACTTC
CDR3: CASSLRTSGSVGEQYF

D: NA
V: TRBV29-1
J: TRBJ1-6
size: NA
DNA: TGCAGCGTTCAGGCTGGTCCAGCCCTCCACTTT
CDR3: CSVQAGPALHF

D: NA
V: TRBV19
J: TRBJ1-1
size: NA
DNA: TGTGCCAGTAGTACCGCGGGAGGGCGGCGGAACACTGAAGCTTTCTTT
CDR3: CASSTAGGRRNTEAFF

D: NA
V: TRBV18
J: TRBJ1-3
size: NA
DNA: TGTGCCAGCTCACCAGTCGGGGACTCTGGAAACACCATATATTTT
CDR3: CASSPVGDSGNTIYF

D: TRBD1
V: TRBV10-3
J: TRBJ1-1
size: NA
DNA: TGTGCCATCACCCCGGGACAGGGGAACACTGAAGCTTTCTTT
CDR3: CAITPGQGNTEAFF

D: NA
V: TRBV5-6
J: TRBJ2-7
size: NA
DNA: TGTGCCAGCAGCTTGGGACCGGGAGCCTTTAGCTCCTACGAGCAGTACTTC
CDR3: CASSLGPGAFSSYEQYF

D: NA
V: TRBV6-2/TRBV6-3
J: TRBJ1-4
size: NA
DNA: TGTGCCAGCAGTTACGAAGGGTTTGTGGAAAAACTGTTTTTT
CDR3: CASSYEGFVEKLFF

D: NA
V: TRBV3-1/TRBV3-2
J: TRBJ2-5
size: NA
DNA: TGTGCCAGCCTTAAGAGGGGCGAAGAGACCCAGTACTTC
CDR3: CASLKRGEETQYF

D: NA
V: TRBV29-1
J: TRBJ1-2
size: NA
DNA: TGCAGCGCCCGCAACCCGCTAAAGGGGGTCTACACCTTC
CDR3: CSARNPLKGVYTF

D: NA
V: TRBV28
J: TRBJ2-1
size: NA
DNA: TGTGCCAGCAGTCCCATAACCCCTCGCTACAATGAGCAGTTCTTC
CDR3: CASSPITPRYNEQFF

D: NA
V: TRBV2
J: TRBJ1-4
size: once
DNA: TGTGCCAGCAGTGAGGGGACTTTAGCGGGAAAGATACTGTTTTTT
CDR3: CASSEGTLAGKILFF

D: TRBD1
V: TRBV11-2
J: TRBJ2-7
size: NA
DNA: TGTGCCAGCAGGGGACAGGGGCTCGAGCAGTACTTC
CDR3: CASRGQGLEQYF

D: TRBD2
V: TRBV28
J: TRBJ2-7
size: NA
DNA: TGTGCCAGCAGTTTACCTAGCGGGAGACCCCCAGACTACGAGCAGTACTTC
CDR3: CASSLPSGRPPDYEQYF

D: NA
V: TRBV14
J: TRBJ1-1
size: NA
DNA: TGTGCCAGCAGCCAAGTCTTGACTGTACAAGCTTTCTTT
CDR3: CASSQVLTVQAFF

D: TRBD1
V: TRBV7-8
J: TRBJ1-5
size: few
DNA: TGTGCCAGCAGCCGAGGACAGGGCGGACAGCCCCAGCATTTT
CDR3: CASSRGQGGQPQHF

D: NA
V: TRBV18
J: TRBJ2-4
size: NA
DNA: TGTGCCAGCTCACCGCTGGATCTAGCCAAAAACATTCAGTACTTC
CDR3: CASSPLDLAKNIQYF

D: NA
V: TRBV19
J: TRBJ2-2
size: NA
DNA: TGTGCCAGTAGTATAGCCAACAGCGGCACCGGGGAGCTGTTTTTT
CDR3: CASSIANSGTGELFF

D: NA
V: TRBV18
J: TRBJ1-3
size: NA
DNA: TGTGCCAGCTCACCACCTGGGAGAGGTGGAAACACCATATATTTT
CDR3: CASSPPGRGGNTIYF

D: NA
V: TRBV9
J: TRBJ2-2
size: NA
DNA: TGTGCCAGCAGCGCCAGGGTCACCGGGGAGCTGTTTTTT
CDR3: CASSARVTGELFF

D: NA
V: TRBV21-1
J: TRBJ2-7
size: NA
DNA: TGTGCCAGCAGCAATTTGTCGGGCGGACCCTACGAGCAGTACTTC
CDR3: CASSNLSGGPYEQYF

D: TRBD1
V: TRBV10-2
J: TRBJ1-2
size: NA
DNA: TGCGCCAGCAGAGAGAGTGCGGTAGGACAGGTTCATGGCTACACCTTC
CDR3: CASRESAVGQVHGYTF

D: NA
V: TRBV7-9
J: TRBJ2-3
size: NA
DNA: TGTGCCAGCAGCATCGGGTCCACAGGGCCAGATACGCAGTATTTT
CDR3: CASSIGSTGPDTQYF

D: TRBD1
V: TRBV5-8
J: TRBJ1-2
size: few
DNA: TGTGCCAGCAACAAAGGGACAGCAACTAATAACTATGGCTACACCTTC
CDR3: CASNKGTATNNYGYTF

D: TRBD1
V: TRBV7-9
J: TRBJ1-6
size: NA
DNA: TGTGCCAGCAGCGTGGACAGGGAAAGGCGTTCACCCCTCCACTTT
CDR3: CASSVDRERRSPLHF

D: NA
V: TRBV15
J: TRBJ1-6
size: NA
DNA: TGTGCCACCAGCAGAGAGGCAGGGAAGAATTCACCCCTCCACTTT
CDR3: CATSREAGKNSPLHF

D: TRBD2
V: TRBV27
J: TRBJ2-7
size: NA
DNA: TGTGCCAGCAGTTTATCCCCCAGCGGGAGTTACGAGCAGTACTTC
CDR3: CASSLSPSGSYEQYF

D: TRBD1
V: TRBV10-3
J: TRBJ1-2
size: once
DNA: TGTGCCATCAGTGGACAGGGAATTGAGAATGGCTACACCTTC
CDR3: CAISGQGIENGYTF

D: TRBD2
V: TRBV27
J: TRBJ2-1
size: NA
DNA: TGTGCCAGCAGCCGCCCTCTAGCGGGGGGGTACAATGAGCAGTTCTTC
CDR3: CASSRPLAGGYNEQFF

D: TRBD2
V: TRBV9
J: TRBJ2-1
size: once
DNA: TGTGCCAGCAGCGTTAATACCAAGCGGGGGGAGGTCCATGAGCAGTTCTTC
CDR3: CASSVNTKRGEVHEQFF

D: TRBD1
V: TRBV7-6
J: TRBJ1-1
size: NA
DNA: TGTGCCAGCAGCCTCTTTGGGACAGAGGGGTTCACTGAAGCTTTCTTT
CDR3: CASSLFGTEGFTEAFF

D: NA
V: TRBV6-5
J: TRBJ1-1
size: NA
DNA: TGTGCCAGCAGTTACACAGGAAACACTGAAGCTTTCTTT
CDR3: CASSYTGNTEAFF

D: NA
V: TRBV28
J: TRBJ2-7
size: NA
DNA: TGTGCCAGCAGTTTCAAAGTCGAGCAGTACTTC
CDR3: CASSFKVEQYF

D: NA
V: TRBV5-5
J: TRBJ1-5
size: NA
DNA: TGTGCCAGCAGCCCAACAGGGATTCAGCCCCAGCATTTT
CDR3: CASSPTGIQPQHF